What follows are 25 T cell receptor beta chains derived from one specimen sequenced in a study of PD-L1 blockade in urothelial cancer. The data were produced by immunoSEQ multiplex PCR, yet TCRdb's version contains in-frame clones alone and is incomplete. The repertoire holds about 76,000 clones, with around 84% as singletons. This material consisted of PBMCs, taken around atezolizumab (anti-PD-L1) treatment. All receptors come from a man aged 65-85 years with urothelial cancer.

The CDR3: CASSDDRGWGNIQYF. The CDR3 nucleotides read TGTGCCAGCAGTGACGACAGGGGTTGGGGAAACATTCAGTACTTC. The chain combines TRBV6-1 with TRBJ2-4, with 8 bases fitting TRBD1. Germline CDR1 is MNHNS and CDR2 is SASEGT. After removal of 3 bases from V and 6 bases from J, the junction contained 7 bases not matched to a gene. This CDR3 is built from 15 residues.

This chain connects TRBV7-3 to TRBJ2-2, with a tentative D call TRBD2 (6 bases). This CDR3 spans 16 amino acids. CDR1 SGHTA and CDR2 FQGTGA come from the germline V gene. The V end lost 4 bases, the J end lost 1 base, and 13 bases lay between the germline ends. This CDR3 is CASSSLGRGNTGELFF. The DNA of the CDR3 is TGTGCCAGCAGCTCTTTGGGGCGGGGGAACACCGGGGAGCTGTTTTTT.

This clone showed up just a few times. The V gene is TRBV7-8, the J gene TRBJ2-7; 7 bases are a match to TRBD1. The germline V gene has CDR1 SGHVS and CDR2 FQNEAQ. The CDR3 consists of 14 residues. V lost 5 bases to trimming and J lost 2 bases; unmatched junction nucleotides: 6. CDR3 protein: CASSPTGSAYEQYF. The CDR3 DNA sequence: TGTGCCAGCAGCCCGACAGGGAGTGCCTACGAGCAGTACTTC.

The gene calls are TRBV10-2 and TRBJ2-1, with D unresolved. The V and J ends lost 8 bases and 8 bases respectively, with 16 bases between them. The CDR3 is 13 amino acids. The germline CDR1 and CDR2 sequences are WSHSY and SAAADI. The CDR3 DNA is TGCGCCAGCCGAGACTCCCCGATGGATGAGCAGTTCTTC. Its translation: CASRDSPMDEQFF.

In this sample, this clone turned up once. In nucleotides, the CDR3 is TGCGCCAGCAGCTTGGGGGCTAGCGGTCGCTACAATGAGCAGTTCTTC. This sequence encodes CASSLGASGRYNEQFF. The rearrangement links TRBV5-1 to TRBJ2-1; 7 bases agree with TRBD2. Germline CDR1 is SGHRS and CDR2 is YFSETQ. This CDR3 is built from 16 residues. V lost 0 bases, J lost 3 bases, and 6 bases stayed unmatched.

This chain connects TRBV18 to TRBJ1-2; D unresolved. Trimming shortened V by 4 bases and J by 0 bases, and 9 bases separated the two germline ends. This CDR3 is 14 amino acids long. Germline V gene sequence: CDR1 KGHSH, CDR2 LQKENI. Here the CDR3 reads CASSQSRSNYGYTF. CDR3 DNA sequence: TGTGCCAGCTCACAATCCAGGTCTAACTATGGCTACACCTTC.

This clone occurred a few times. V gene TRBV5-1 combines with J gene TRBJ2-3, with TRBD2 identical over 14 bases. CDR1 and CDR2 (germline): SGHRS, YFSETQ. Trimming took 3 bases from V and 4 from J; bases not matched to a gene: 7. The CDR3 has 17 amino acids. The CDR3 is CASSWAGTSGRADTQYF. The CDR3 nucleotides are TGCGCCAGCAGCTGGGCCGGGACTAGCGGGAGAGCAGATACGCAGTATTTT.

The rearrangement joins TRBV6-5 to TRBJ2-1, with 7 bases identical to TRBD2. V lost 7 bases and J lost 10; bases outside the gene matches: 13. Germline values: CDR1 MNHEY, CDR2 SVGAGI. This CDR3 contains 14 residues. DNA for the CDR3: TGTGCCAGCATGTCTGGCGGGAGATTGGAGGAGCAGTTCTTC. This codes for CASMSGGRLEEQFF.

The chain couples TRBV6-5 to TRBJ2-2, with 15 nucleotides matching TRBD2. V lost 6 bases to trimming and J lost 4 bases; unmatched junction nucleotides: 0. The CDR3 sequence is 15 residues long. CDR1 MNHEY and CDR2 SVGAGI come from the germline V gene. The CDR3 sequence: CASRGLAGGTGELFF. The CDR3, as DNA: TGTGCCAGCAGGGGACTAGCGGGGGGCACCGGGGAGCTGTTTTTT.

This sequence joins TRBV9 and TRBJ2-2; no clear D. V was shortened by 0 bases and J by 6 bases, with 9 bases between the two germline ends. Germline-derived CDR1 and CDR2 are SGDLS and YYNGEE. The CDR3 covers 14 residues. CDR3 amino acids: CASSVASSSGELFF. The CDR3 DNA reads TGTGCCAGCAGCGTAGCGAGTAGTTCCGGGGAGCTGTTTTTT.

The chain recombines TRBV10-3 with TRBJ2-7; 8 nucleotides match TRBD2. The trim removed 4 bases at V and 3 bases at J, leaving 5 bases unmatched. CDR3 size: 14 residues. Germline CDR1 and CDR2: ENHRY and SYGVKD. Here the CDR3 reads CAISGSGSFYEQYF. In DNA, the CDR3 is TGTGCCATCAGTGGGAGCGGGAGCTTCTACGAGCAGTACTTC.

This clone was counted between two and nine times. V usage is TRBV7-2 and J usage is TRBJ2-7, with D perhaps matching TRBD1 (5 bases). Germline CDR1 SGHTA, CDR2 FQGNSA. The V end was cut by 5 bases, the J end by 0 bases, with 11 bases between. CDR3 length: 14 amino acids. The CDR3 here is CASSLETASYEQYF. The CDR3 DNA is TGTGCCAGCAGCCTCGAGACAGCCTCCTACGAGCAGTACTTC.

CDR3 nucleotide sequence: TGTGCCCCCCAGGTATGGGGCGGTTACACTGAAGCTTTCTTT. Amino acids: CAPQVWGGYTEAFF. This chain links TRBV6-5 with TRBJ1-1, with TRBD1 as a possible D gene (5 bases). Germline V gives CDR1 MNHEY, CDR2 SVGAGI. V gave up 11 bases and J gave up 3 bases, with 19 bases separating them. The CDR3 runs to 14 residues.

The genes are TRBV7-9 and TRBJ2-7; the match to TRBD1 covers 10 bases. The V and J ends lost 6 bases and 2 bases, in that order; junction bases with no gene match: 4. Germline values: CDR1 SEHNR, CDR2 FQNEAQ (reference sequence). CDR3 length: 14 residues. CDR3: CASRTGGAAYEQYF. CDR3 sequence (DNA): TGTGCCAGCAGGACAGGGGGCGCGGCCTACGAGCAGTACTTC.

J is TRBJ2-7 and V is TRBV25-1, with 8 bases aligning to TRBD1. Per the germline V gene, CDR1 is MGHDK and CDR2 is SYGVNS. V was clipped by 6 bases and J by 7 bases; unmatched bases: 14. The CDR3 consists of 15 residues. Here the CDR3 DNA reads TGTGCCAGCAGACCGCCGGGACAGGCGACTAGGGAGCAGTACTTC. It yields the protein CASRPPGQATREQYF.

The rearrangement uses TRBV5-1 and TRBJ2-5, with 11 bases aligning to TRBD1. The CDR3 is 14 residues long. The V gene end was trimmed by 4 bases and the J gene end by 1 base; junction bases not matched to a gene: 0. Looked up from germline, CDR1 is SGHRS and CDR2 is YFSETQ. The CDR3 reads CASSGTGGQETQYF. CDR3 sequence (DNA): TGCGCCAGCAGCGGGACAGGGGGCCAAGAGACCCAGTACTTC.

The V gene is TRBV13, the J gene TRBJ2-1; 7 bases align to TRBD2. Germline V lookup: CDR1 PRHDT, CDR2 FYEKMQ (reference sequence). The CDR3 loop spans 16 amino acids. V gave up 7 bases and J gave up 3 bases; unmatched junction bases: 12. This CDR3 is CASTSFGRELYNEQFF. In DNA, the CDR3 is TGTGCCAGCACTTCCTTTGGGCGGGAGCTCTACAATGAGCAGTTCTTC.

J is TRBJ2-5 and V is TRBV29-1; D unresolved. The CDR3 is 11 residues long. Trimming left V 7 bases short and J 1 base short, with 7 bases between. The germline CDR1 and CDR2 sequences are SQVTM and ANQGSEA. CDR3 region: CSARFQETQYF. CDR3 nucleotide sequence: TGCAGCGCCCGGTTCCAAGAGACCCAGTACTTC. Full variable domain (rest looked up from reference TRBV29-1 and TRBJ2-5): SAVISQKPSRDICQRGTSLTIQCQVDSQVTMMFWYRQQPGQSLTLIATANQGSEATYESGFVIDKFPISRPNLTFSTLTVSNMSPEDSSIYLCSARFQETQYFGPGTRLLVL.

The chain couples TRBV5-1 to TRBJ2-4; D is perhaps TRBD2 (6 bases). V was shortened by 0 bases and J by 7 bases, with 11 bases between the two germline ends. CDR3 length: 14 residues. Germline-derived CDR1 and CDR2 are SGHRS and YFSETQ. The CDR3 bases are TGCGCCAGCAGCTTGGCCGCAGGGAGGAACATTCAGTACTTC. Translation gives CASSLAAGRNIQYF.

The chain carries TRBV6-5 and TRBJ2-1; 7 bases align to TRBD2. The CDR3 runs 14 residues. The germline V gene encodes CDR1 MNHEY and CDR2 SVGAGI. J lost 7 bases, V lost 5 bases, and 8 bases had no gene match. The CDR3: CASSRLGGGNEQFF. In DNA, the CDR3 is TGTGCCAGCAGTAGACTAGGCGGGGGAAATGAGCAGTTCTTC.

This clone was observed a handful of times. The chain is built from TRBV6-5 and TRBJ1-3; 9 nucleotides match TRBD1. V was clipped by 6 bases and J by 5 bases; unmatched bases: 5. The CDR3 runs to 14 residues. CDR1 MNHEY and CDR2 SVGAGI come from the germline V gene. The CDR3 loop reads CASRPGTGRNTIYF. CDR3 DNA sequence: TGTGCCAGCAGGCCCGGGACAGGGCGAAACACCATATATTTT.

The rearrangement uses TRBV11-2 and TRBJ2-3; maybe TRBD2 (5 bases). The V and J ends lost 1 base and 1 base respectively, with 9 bases between them. This CDR3 is built from 15 residues. Germline CDR1 reads SGHAT; CDR2 reads FQNNGV. CDR3 DNA: TGTGCCAGCAGCTTAGTGGGAGACGGCACAGATACGCAGTATTTT. This sequence encodes CASSLVGDGTDTQYF.

This chain connects TRBV5-5 to TRBJ1-4; D is ambiguous. CDR1 and CDR2 from the germline V gene are SGHKS and YYEKEE (reference sequence). The V end lost 0 bases, the J end lost 3 bases, and 12 bases lay between the germline ends. This CDR3 has 16 amino acids. The CDR3 DNA is TGTGCCAGCAGCTTGGCCGGGGTTGGGGCTAATGAAAAACTGTTTTTT. Its translation is CASSLAGVGANEKLFF. The full variable domain, in which reference TRBV5-5 and TRBJ1-4 provide the parts outside the CDR3, is DAGVTQSPTHLIKTRGQQVTLRCSPISGHKSVSWYQQVLGQGPQFIFQYYEKEERGRGNFPDRFSARQFPNYSSELNVNALLLGDSALYLCASSLAGVGANEKLFFGSGTQLSVL.

This clone was observed a handful of times. V gene TRBV11-2 combines with J gene TRBJ2-7, with TRBD2 matching over 8 bases. Germline lookup yields CDR1 SGHAT and CDR2 FQNNGV. The CDR3 is 17 amino acids. Trimming at V came to 1 base and at J to 0 bases, leaving 8 bases not matched to a gene. Here the CDR3 DNA reads TGTGCCAGCAGCTTAGCACCCCCCACTAGCGGCTCCTACGAGCAGTACTTC. Translation gives CASSLAPPTSGSYEQYF.

CDR3 in amino acids: CASIGTGGGGEQFF. Here the CDR3 DNA reads TGCGCCAGCATCGGGACAGGGGGAGGGGGTGAGCAGTTCTTC. This rearrangement joins TRBV5-1 to TRBJ2-1; 11 nucleotides align to TRBD1. Germline trimming cut 6 bases from V and 9 bases from J; bases unmatched to any gene: 8. The CDR3 loop spans 14 amino acids. Germline V gene data show CDR1 as SGHRS and CDR2 as YFSETQ.